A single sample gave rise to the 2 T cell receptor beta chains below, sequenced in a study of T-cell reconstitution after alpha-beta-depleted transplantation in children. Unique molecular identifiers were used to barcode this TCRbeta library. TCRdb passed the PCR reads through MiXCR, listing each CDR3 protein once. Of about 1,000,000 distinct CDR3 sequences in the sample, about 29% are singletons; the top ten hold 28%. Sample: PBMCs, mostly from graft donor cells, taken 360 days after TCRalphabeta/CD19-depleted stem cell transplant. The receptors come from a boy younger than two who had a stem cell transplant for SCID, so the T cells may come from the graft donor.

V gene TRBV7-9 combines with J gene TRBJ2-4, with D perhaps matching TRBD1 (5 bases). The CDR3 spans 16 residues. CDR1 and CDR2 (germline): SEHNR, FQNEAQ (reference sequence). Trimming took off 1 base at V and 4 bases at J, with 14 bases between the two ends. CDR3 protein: CASSLVPAGLKNIQYF. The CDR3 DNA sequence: TGTGCCAGCAGCTTAGTTCCGGCAGGGCTTAAAAACATTCAGTACTTC. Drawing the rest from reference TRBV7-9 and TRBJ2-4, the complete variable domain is DTGVSQNPRHKITKRGQNVTFRCDPISEHNRLYWYRQTLGQGPEFLTYFQNEAQLEKSRLLSDRFSAERPKGSFSTLEIQRTEQGDSAMYLCASSLVPAGLKNIQYFGAGTRLSVL.

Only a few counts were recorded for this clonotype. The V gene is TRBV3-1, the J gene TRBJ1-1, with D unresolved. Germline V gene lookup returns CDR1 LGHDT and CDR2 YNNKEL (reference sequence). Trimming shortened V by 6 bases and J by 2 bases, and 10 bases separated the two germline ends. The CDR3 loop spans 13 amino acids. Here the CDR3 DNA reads TGTGCCAGCAGACTACTTATCAACACTGAAGCTTTCTTT. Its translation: CASRLLINTEAFF. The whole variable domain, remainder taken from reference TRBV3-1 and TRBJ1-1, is DTAVSQTPKYLVTQMGNDKSIKCEQNLGHDTMYWYKQDSKKFLKIMFSYNNKELIINETVPNRFSPKSPDKAHLNLHINSLELGDSAVYFCASRLLINTEAFFGQGTRLTVV.